What follows are 20 T cell receptor beta chains derived from one specimen sequenced in a study of beta chain features in type 1 diabetes. TCRB transcripts that were expressed got sequenced, as all of the isolated RNA had been reverse transcribed. Data came from immunoSEQ multiplex PCR; TCRdb stores just in-frame clones and leaves some out. The sample carries about 130,000 clones, about 9.2% recorded once. What was sequenced was central memory CD4+ T cells from blood. The receptors stem from a man aged 18-30 years in good health.

A few counts support this clone. J is TRBJ2-7 and V is TRBV7-2; D call uncertain. V was pared by 0 bases and J by 5 bases, with 5 bases between. This CDR3 spans 12 amino acids. Germline CDR1 and CDR2: SGHTA and FQGNSA. DNA of the CDR3: TGTGCCAGCAGCTTAGCGAGGAACGAGCAGTACTTC. It encodes CASSLARNEQYF.

This clone was picked up a small number of times. J is TRBJ2-2 and V is TRBV4-1, with D unresolved. CDR1 and CDR2 from the germline V gene are MGHRA and YSYEKL. The CDR3 totals 14 residues. Trimming took 0 bases from V and 7 from J, leaving 9 bases between them. The CDR3 loop is CASSQEALVGELFF. In DNA, the CDR3 is TGCGCCAGCAGCCAAGAGGCCCTGGTCGGGGAGCTGTTTTTT.

The rearrangement links TRBV6-1 to TRBJ2-5, with TRBD1 identical over 7 bases. V trimming: 4 bases; J trimming: 5 bases; junction bases outside the gene matches: 7. The CDR3 covers 14 residues. Germline CDR1 MNHNS, CDR2 SASEGT. CDR3 loop: CASSGNRGAETQYF. CDR3 nucleotides: TGTGCCAGCAGTGGGAACAGGGGCGCGGAGACCCAGTACTTC.

The chain has TRBV5-6 and TRBJ2-1, with 10 positions matching TRBD2. The V segment lost 1 base and the J segment 7 bases; nucleotides outside the gene matches: 5. The germline gives CDR1 SGHDT, CDR2 YYEEEE. CDR3 length: 15 residues. CDR3 sequence (DNA): TGTGCCAGCAGCTTGTTCAGCGGGGGGGCAAATGAGCAGTTCTTC. It codes for CASSLFSGGANEQFF. The variable domain in full, with the rest retrieved from reference TRBV5-6 and TRBJ2-1, is DAGVTQSPTHLIKTRGQQVTLRCSPKSGHDTVSWYQQALGQGPQFIFQYYEEEERQRGNFPDRFSGHQFPNYSSELNVNALLLGDSALYLCASSLFSGGANEQFFGPGTRLTVL.

The chain links TRBV9 to TRBJ2-3, with D possibly TRBD2 on 6 matching bases. Trimming removed 1 base at V and 4 bases at J, with 16 bases between. The germline V gene has CDR1 SGDLS and CDR2 YYNGEE. The CDR3 is 16 residues long. The CDR3 sequence is CASSVQGGSTADTQYF. CDR3 nucleotide sequence: TGTGCCAGCAGCGTACAAGGAGGGAGCACGGCAGATACGCAGTATTTT.

V and J are TRBV11-1 and TRBJ2-4; 7 positions match TRBD1. The CDR3 is 14 amino acids. Germline CDR1 is SGHAT and CDR2 is FQDESV (reference sequence). Germline trimming cut 5 bases from V and 8 bases from J; bases unmatched to any gene: 9. Here the CDR3 reads CASSRRQGRDIQYF. The CDR3 DNA reads TGTGCCAGCAGCCGGCGACAGGGAAGGGACATTCAGTACTTC.

This clone showed up just a few times. A much larger clone sits a single nucleotide away, making a read error possible. This rearrangement joins TRBV27 to TRBJ2-1; D is unclear. Trimming removed 6 bases at V and 4 bases at J, with 4 bases between. In germline, CDR1 is MNHEY, CDR2 SMNVEV (reference sequence). The CDR3 extends over 11 amino acids. In nucleotides, the CDR3 is TGTGCCAGCAGCCCATACAATGAGCAGTTCTTC. It codes for CASSPYNEQFF.

This clone was counted ten times or more. The chain uses TRBV18 and TRBJ1-6; D is possibly TRBD1 (6 bases). Trimming took off 0 bases at V and 9 bases at J, with 15 bases between the two ends. CDR3 size: 16 residues. Germline values: CDR1 KGHSH, CDR2 LQKENI. The CDR3 loop reads CASSPPGAGVSSPLHF. Written as DNA, the CDR3 is TGTGCCAGCTCACCACCGGGGGCAGGGGTGAGTTCACCCCTCCACTTT.

V gene TRBV7-2 combines with J gene TRBJ1-1, with D maybe TRBD1 (6 bases). Trimming removed 5 bases from V and 1 base from J, with 8 bases in between. Germline CDR1 SGHTA, CDR2 FQGNSA. CDR3 length equals 13 residues. CDR3 bases: TGTGCCAGCAGCCAGGGGCAGAACACTGAAGCTTTCTTT. It translates to CASSQGQNTEAFF.

This clone was detected a few times. J is TRBJ1-5 and V is TRBV7-6; possibly TRBD1 for D (6 bases). This CDR3 has 16 amino acids. The V end lost 1 base, the J end lost 2 bases, and 12 bases lay between the germline ends. In germline, CDR1 is SGHVS, CDR2 FNYEAQ. The CDR3 reads CASSLVGGGGNQPQHF. For the CDR3, the DNA is TGTGCCAGCAGCTTAGTAGGTGGGGGCGGCAATCAGCCCCAGCATTTT.

At least ten counts were recorded for this clone. At the DNA level, this CDR3 is encoded by other sequences in the same sample as well. V gene TRBV5-1 combines with J gene TRBJ2-1; 11 bases agree with TRBD1. This CDR3 comprises 14 residues. Looked up from germline, CDR1 is SGHRS and CDR2 is YFSETQ. V gave up 4 bases and J gave up 7 bases; unmatched junction bases: 4. CDR3 sequence (DNA): TGCGCCAGCAGCCCGGGGACAGGGGGAAATGAGCAGTTCTTC. Amino acids: CASSPGTGGNEQFF.

The chain uses TRBV5-6 and TRBJ1-2; no reliable D call. The CDR3 runs to 12 residues. CDR1 and CDR2 (germline): SGHDT, YYEEEE. V lost 4 bases and J lost 4, with 8 bases in between. CDR3 coding DNA: TGTGCCAGCAGCACCGAGGGCTATGGCTACACCTTC. Residues: CASSTEGYGYTF.

This clone was observed a handful of times. The gene calls are TRBV4-2 and TRBJ1-3; possible D gene TRBD1, 5 bases. V was shortened by 4 bases and J by 0 bases, with 10 bases between the two germline ends. Germline-derived CDR1 and CDR2 are LGHNA and YNFKEQ. CDR3 length: 15 amino acids. CDR3 loop: CASSPIQDSGNTIYF. The CDR3, as DNA: TGTGCCAGCAGCCCAATACAGGACTCTGGAAACACCATATATTTT.

This clone was picked up a small number of times. This chain uses TRBV29-1 with TRBJ2-1, with 8 bases aligning to TRBD2. The germline V gene encodes CDR1 SQVTM and CDR2 ANQGSEA. J was trimmed by 3 bases and V by 7 bases; bases with no gene match: 8. The CDR3 spans 14 residues. DNA of the CDR3: TGCAGCGCCACCGGGGGGGCGGTCTACAATGAGCAGTTCTTC. It is translated as CSATGGAVYNEQFF.

This clone was observed a few times. The V call is TRBV28, the J call TRBJ1-3, with D uncertain. Germline CDR1 and CDR2: MDHEN and SYDVKM. The germline V and J ends were trimmed by 4 bases and 0 bases, with 10 bases remaining between them. The CDR3 sequence is 15 residues long. The CDR3 coding sequence is TGTGCCAGCAGTTCTCCAAACTACTCTGGAAACACCATATATTTT. Translation gives CASSSPNYSGNTIYF.

This clone occurred a few times. The chain carries TRBV7-2 and TRBJ2-2, with TRBD1 matching over 9 bases. This CDR3 has 16 amino acids. The V segment lost 2 bases and the J segment 7 bases; nucleotides outside the gene matches: 8. Germline V CDR1 and CDR2: SGHTA, FQGNSA. As DNA, the CDR3 is TGTGCCAGCAGCTTAATCGGACAGGGGAATGGCGGGGAGCTGTTTTTT. This translates into CASSLIGQGNGGELFF. Based on the CDR3 plus reference TRBV7-2 and TRBJ2-2, the full variable domain is GAGVSQSPSNKVTEKGKDVELRCDPISGHTALYWYRQSLGQGLEFLIYFQGNSAPDKSGLPSDRFSAERTGGSVSTLTIQRTQQEDSAVYLCASSLIGQGNGGELFFGEGSRLTVL.

The chain combines TRBV5-4 with TRBJ1-5, with D unresolved. Per germline, CDR1 SGHNT and CDR2 YYREEE (reference sequence). Trimming cost V 1 base and J 0 bases, with 8 bases left between them. CDR3 size: 15 residues. CDR3 DNA: TGTGCCAGCAGCTTGAACAGCCATAGCAATCAGCCCCAGCATTTT. Translating gives CASSLNSHSNQPQHF.

The chain links TRBV9 to TRBJ1-3; TRBD1 matches 7 bases. The CDR3 loop spans 17 amino acids. From germline, CDR1 is SGDLS and CDR2 YYNGEE. V shed 4 bases and J 2 bases; nucleotides not matched to a gene: 12. The CDR3 spells CASSPRQGGSTGNTIYF. As DNA, the CDR3 is TGTGCCAGCAGCCCCCGACAGGGAGGCAGTACTGGAAACACCATATATTTT.

The rearrangement uses TRBV6-5 and TRBJ1-6; a possible D gene is TRBD1 (6 bases). With 2 bases removed from V and 8 bases from J, the gap between germline ends came to 13 bases. Germline CDR1 reads MNHEY; CDR2 reads SVGAGI. CDR3 length: 15 amino acids. CDR3 protein: CASSYAGTPYSPLHF. As DNA, the CDR3 is TGTGCCAGCAGTTACGCCGGGACACCCTATTCACCCCTCCACTTT.

This clone was found a few times. The chain uses TRBV9 and TRBJ2-1; TRBD2 aligns across 9 bases. The germline CDR1 and CDR2 sequences are SGDLS and YYNGEE. This CDR3 is built from 15 residues. The junction had 6 bases not matched to a gene; V was cut back by 2 bases and J by 6 bases. The CDR3 bases are TGTGCCAGCAGCGTTACCACGACTAGCGGCAATGAGCAGTTCTTC. Translated, it gives CASSVTTTSGNEQFF. Filled out from reference TRBV9 and TRBJ2-1, the complete variable domain reads DSGVTQTPKHLITATGQRVTLRCSPRSGDLSVYWYQQSLDQGLQFLIQYYNGEERAKGNILERFSAQQFPDLHSELNLSSLELGDSALYFCASSVTTTSGNEQFFGPGTRLTVL.